This TCR beta chain was observed in a study of blood T cell repertoires in COVID-19 (dated by TCRdb to the early 2020s). Study-wide context: Collaborator samples came from the United States, Italy and Spain and covered acute and convalescent phases of COVID-19. The material from the prospective study consisted of cDNA or gDNA derived from T cells, B-cell-depleted T cells, or PBMCs. Subjects who had been exposed to COVID-19, were actively infected with it, or had recovered from it provided the deeply sampled blood TCRbeta repertoires that made up the dataset. The repertoires were released in a freely available public database meant as a resource for research on the immune response to SARS-CoV-2. The samples were drawn from the first 160 participants of the ongoing ImmuneRACE study and from over a thousand subjects provided by 6 global collaborators. Nearly every sample came with metadata listing a de-identified subject ID, COVID-19 status, age in years and sex. Where HLA class I and class II types were available, the types were taken from metadata supplied by the sample provider, not from assay-based typing.

Overall results and qualifications from the work: The amount of clinical and demographic metadata varied by source and participant and was provided uncurated.

Collaborating institutions collected whole blood in K2EDTA tubes following their own protocols. For TCRbeta analysis, collaborators shipped samples in one of three forms: frozen whole blood, isolated PBMCs, or DNA extracted from either of those sample types. From its cysteine to its phenylalanine, the CDR3 spans 19 amino acids. Only the CDR3 DNA is retained, 57 bases long and in frame from the first base. The germline V gene (reference sequence) sets CDR1 to MNHEY and CDR2 to SMNVEV. V and J are trimmed by 2 bases and 0 bases, and the gene matches miss 13 bases of the junction. Turning to this clone: There is no known antigen for this receptor. No base-level quality is on record; no much larger clone is a single base apart.

TCRbeta CDR3 regions were amplified from genomic DNA using the immunoSEQ Assay, a bias-controlled multiplex PCR. The original methods were these. The number of nucleated cells in each sample was estimated from the amplification of reference gene primers within the assay. Sequence reads were collapsed and filtered to measure the absolute abundance of every unique TCRbeta CDR3 rearrangement. For each sample, productive Simpson clonality was calculated by taking the square root of Simpson's diversity index across productive rearrangements. Here the immuneACCESS table is served through TCRdb, limited to in-frame sequences with V and J called. Missing clones are a known gap in these copies; in checked studies unresolved V genes cover under half, and the rest lacks a known reason. That table furnishes V, J and clone size, whereas the DNA furnished D and trimming. The sample has roughly 160,000 clones on record, 85% to 90% of them singletons. The biggest ten clones account for about 7% of the sample.

The receptor was isolated from a man in his fifties or sixties with active or convalescent COVID-19. The sequence joins TRBV27 to TRBJ1-3; 7 junctional bases match TRBD1. Sequencing used peripheral blood. The bases read TGTGCCAGCAGTTTACGCCTTGACGGGACAGTCAACTCTGGAAACACCATATATTTT. Translated, this is CASSLRLDGTVNSGNTIYF.